A single T cell receptor (beta chain) is shown here with its context. The clone's antigen remains unknown. Base-call qualities are not available, and no considerably larger clone is one nucleotide away. These data originate in a study of T cell responses to AZD1222 COVID-19 vaccine (TCRdb year 2021). About the full investigation: TCR sequencing was performed for roughly 240 trial participants, of whom some 200 were given two doses of AZD1222 and some 26 were given two doses of MenACWY control vaccine. Trial participants were enrolled by age into 18-55, 56-69 and 70-plus year subgroups, with around 150, 28 and 57 TCR-sequenced participants respectively. Study-wide findings and limitations: After two AZD1222 doses, both the breadth and the depth of spike-specific TCRs were significantly higher than at day 0 and than in MenACWY recipients. Reportedly, close to half of the unique spike-specific TCRs recognized epitopes lying outside the regions that are mutated in the B.1.351 and B.1.1.7 variants. Participants were mostly white British and included more females than males, and it was suggested by the authors that clonal diversity may have been underestimated. Vaccine-associated CD4 TCRs spanned the whole spike protein, with dominant responses in regions 160-218 and 743-854. Because no day 14 peak-response samples were available, the repertoires could be characterized only after the peak T cell response. Conclusions about previously exposed vaccinees are limited, since just six AZD1222 recipients were seropositive for SARS-CoV-2 at baseline. The 56-69-year group was small, and its depth increase did not reach significance, likely because of low power.

The time point label, read with the paper, signifies: about 28 days (+/-7) after the second vaccine dose. What the treatment or condition label conveys for this sample: meningococcal conjugate vaccine given as trial control. Samples from vaccinated people were obtained from the UK trials COV001 and COV002, which included a single-blind randomized controlled phase 2/3 trial of AZD1222 (ChAdOx1 nCoV-19) in healthy adults. For TCRbeta chain sequencing, PBMC samples were collected from trial participants at day 0 and at day 28 after the second dose. The CDR3 regions of human TCRbeta chains were subjected to immunosequencing. The authors' analysis ran thus. TCRs in the repertoires were matched against a reference library of SARS-CoV-2-specific TCRs that had been generated with the MIRA antigen-specificity platform. Breadth was defined as the fraction of unique TCRs that were SARS-CoV-2-associated, and depth was defined as the fraction of total T cells that were SARS-CoV-2-associated. Using the MIRA data, each spike-specific TCR was mapped to the spike region that the TCR reacts to and placed in a CD4 or CD8 class. Log10-transformed breadth and depth values were compared by one-way ANOVA with Sidak's multiple comparisons tests. TCRdb re-hosts the immuneACCESS table, in-frame sequences only. Its copies lack some clones; in the studies checked, an unresolved V gene accounts for under half of them, and the cause for the rest is not known. Clone size and V and J calls were adopted from that table, with D and trimming inferred from the DNA. The sample table lists 180,000 or so clones, approximately 90% of them with a count of one. 3.5% to 5.5% of the sample goes to the ten largest clones.

V trim: 3 bases; J trim: 6 bases; unmatched bases: 17. In the germline V gene (reference sequence), CDR1 corresponds to LNHDA and CDR2 to SQIVND. The CDR3 runs 18 residues from the cysteine to the phenylalanine. The DNA shown is the 54-base CDR3, in frame from base 1. This TCR was sampled from an adult who received the MenACWY meningococcal vaccine as a control. The chain is assembled from TRBV19 and TRBJ2-5, with TRBD1 matching 9 junction bases. The sample here was peripheral blood, taken 28 days after the second dose of the MenACWY control vaccine. This receptor carries the CDR3 CASSIPSSTWDREKTQYF. The DNA sequence is TGTGCCAGTAGTATTCCATCATCGACCTGGGACAGGGAAAAGACCCAGTACTTC.